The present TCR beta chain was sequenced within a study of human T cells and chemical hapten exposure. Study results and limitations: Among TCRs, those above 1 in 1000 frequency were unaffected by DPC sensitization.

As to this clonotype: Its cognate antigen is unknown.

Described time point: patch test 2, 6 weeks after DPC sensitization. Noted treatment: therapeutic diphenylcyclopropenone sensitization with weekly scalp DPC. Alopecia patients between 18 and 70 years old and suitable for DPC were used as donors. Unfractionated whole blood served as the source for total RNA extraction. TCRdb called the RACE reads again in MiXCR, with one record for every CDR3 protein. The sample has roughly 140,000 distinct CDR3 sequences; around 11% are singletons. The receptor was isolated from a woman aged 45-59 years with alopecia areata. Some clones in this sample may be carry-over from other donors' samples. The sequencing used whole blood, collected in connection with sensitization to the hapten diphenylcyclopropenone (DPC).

The CDR3 nucleotides are TGCAGCGCGACGAGAAACACTGAAGCTTTCTTT. The encoded protein is CSATRNTEAFF. V is TRBV29-1 and J is TRBJ1-1; D is ambiguous. Germline CDR1 reads SQVTM; CDR2 reads ANQGSEA. The V and J ends lost 7 bases and 2 bases respectively, with 8 bases between them. This CDR3 is built from 11 residues.